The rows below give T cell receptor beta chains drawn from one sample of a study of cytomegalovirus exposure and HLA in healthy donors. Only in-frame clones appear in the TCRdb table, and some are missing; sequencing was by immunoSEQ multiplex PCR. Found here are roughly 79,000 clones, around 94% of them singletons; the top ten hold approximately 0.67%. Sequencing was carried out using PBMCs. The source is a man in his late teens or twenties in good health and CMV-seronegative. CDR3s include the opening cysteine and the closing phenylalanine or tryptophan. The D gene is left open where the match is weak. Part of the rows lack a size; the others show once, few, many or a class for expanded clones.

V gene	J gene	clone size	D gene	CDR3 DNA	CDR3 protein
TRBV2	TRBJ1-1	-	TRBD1	TGTGCCAGCAGAAGGATGACAGGGAGAACTGAAGCTTTCTTT	CASRRMTGRTEAFF
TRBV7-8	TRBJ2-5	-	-	TGTGCCAGCAGCTTAGACGCGGGACTGAGAGAGACCCAGTACTTC	CASSLDAGLRETQYF
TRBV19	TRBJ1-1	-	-	TGTGCCAGTATCCGGGGGGCGCAAACTGAAGCTTTCTTT	CASIRGAQTEAFF
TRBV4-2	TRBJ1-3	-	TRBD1	TGTGCCAGCAGCCGGGGACAGGGTTCGTATGCAGACGGAAACACCATATATTTT	CASSRGQGSYADGNTIYF
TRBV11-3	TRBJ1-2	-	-	TGTGCCAGCAGCGGATGGGGCTCGGACTATGTGGGCACCTTC	CASSGWGSDYVGTF
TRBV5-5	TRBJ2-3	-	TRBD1	TGTGCCAGCAGCTTGGCGACAGGGGTAGATACGCAGTATTTT	CASSLATGVDTQYF
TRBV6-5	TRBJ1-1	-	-	TGTGCCAGCAGTGGTCCCACGGGGACTGAAGCTTTCTTT	CASSGPTGTEAFF
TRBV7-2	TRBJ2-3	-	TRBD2	TGTGCCAGCAGCTTCGGACTAGCCCGGGATACGCAGTATTTT	CASSFGLARDTQYF
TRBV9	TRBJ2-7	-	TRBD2	TGTGCCAGCAGCCCGGGACTAGCGGGGGCATACTCCTACGAGCAGTACTTC	CASSPGLAGAYSYEQYF
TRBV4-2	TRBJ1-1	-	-	TGTGCCAGCAGCCAACACCGCGGAGGGGCGAACACTGAAGCTTTCTTT	CASSQHRGGANTEAFF
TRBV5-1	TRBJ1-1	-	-	TGCGCCAGCTCGGTCTCTATGAACACTGAAGCTTTCTTT	CASSVSMNTEAFF
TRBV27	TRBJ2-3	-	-	TGTGCCAGCACAGCAGGCGATACGCAGTATTTT	CASTAGDTQYF
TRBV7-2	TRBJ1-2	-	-	TGTGCCAGCAGCTTAGCTCCGGGAGCCCTAGGCTACACCTTC	CASSLAPGALGYTF
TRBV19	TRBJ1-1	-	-	TGTGCCAGTAGGTCTACAGTTGGCACCGGAGCTTTCTTT	CASRSTVGTGAFF
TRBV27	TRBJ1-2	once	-	TGTGCCAGCAGTTCTGCAGGGCTTCGAAATGGCTACACCTTC	CASSSAGLRNGYTF
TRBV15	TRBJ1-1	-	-	TGTGCCACCAGCAGAGATAGTTTGAACACTGAAGCTTTCTTT	CATSRDSLNTEAFF
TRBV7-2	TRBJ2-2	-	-	TGTGCCAGCAGTTATGCGGCGGCCGGGGAGCTGTTTTTT	CASSYAAAGELFF
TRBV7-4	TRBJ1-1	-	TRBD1	TGTGCCAGCAGCCCGCCTTTGGGAGACAGGGTGAACACTGAAGCTTTCTTT	CASSPPLGDRVNTEAFF
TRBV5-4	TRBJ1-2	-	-	TGTGCCAGCAGCTCGGGTGGGGGCCTCGACTATAACTATGGCTACACCTTC	CASSSGGGLDYNYGYTF
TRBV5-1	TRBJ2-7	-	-	TGCGCCAGCAGCCCCGCACGAGAGTTCCAGCAGTACTTC	CASSPAREFQQYF
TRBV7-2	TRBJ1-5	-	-	TGTGCCAGCAGTGAAAGCGGGCCTCATCAGCCCCAGCATTTT	CASSESGPHQPQHF
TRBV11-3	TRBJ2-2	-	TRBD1	TGTGCCAGCAGCCGGACAGGACAACTCACCGGGGAGCTGTTTTTT	CASSRTGQLTGELFF
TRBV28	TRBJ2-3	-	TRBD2	TGTGCCAGCAGTTTTGGACTAGCGGGAGCCGGAGATACGCAGTATTTT	CASSFGLAGAGDTQYF